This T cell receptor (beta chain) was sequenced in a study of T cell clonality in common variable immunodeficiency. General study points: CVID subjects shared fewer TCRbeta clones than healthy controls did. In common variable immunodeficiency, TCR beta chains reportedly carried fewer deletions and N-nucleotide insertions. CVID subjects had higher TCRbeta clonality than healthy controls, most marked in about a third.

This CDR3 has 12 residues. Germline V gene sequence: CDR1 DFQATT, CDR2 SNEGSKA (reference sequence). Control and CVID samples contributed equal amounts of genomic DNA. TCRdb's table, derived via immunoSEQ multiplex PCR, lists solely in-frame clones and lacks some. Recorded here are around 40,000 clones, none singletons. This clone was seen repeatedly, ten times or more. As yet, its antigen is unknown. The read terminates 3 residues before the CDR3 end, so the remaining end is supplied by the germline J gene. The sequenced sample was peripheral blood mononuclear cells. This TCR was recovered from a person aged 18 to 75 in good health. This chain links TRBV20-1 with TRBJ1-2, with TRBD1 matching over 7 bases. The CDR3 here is CSAPDRAGGYTF. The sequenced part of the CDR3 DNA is TGCAGTGCTCCTGACAGGGCGGGAGGC.